The table lists the clone carrying this T cell receptor beta chain with a few counts. MiXCR, run by TCRdb on the 5' RACE reads, gives a single entry per CDR3 protein. The profile shows about 140,000 distinct CDR3 sequences, 13% to 15% of them singletons. Per the germline V gene, CDR1 is SQVTM and CDR2 is ANQGSEA. The CDR3 covers 13 residues. V lost 8 bases, J lost 2 bases, and 14 bases lay in between. This specimen belongs to a study of T-cell memory formation after mild COVID-19. The rearrangement uses TRBV29-1 and TRBJ2-3; D gene uncertain. The receptor's source is an adult woman who had mild COVID-19 (a few samples of this study predate the infection). Cell type and time point are not known. Specimen: PBMCs or a T cell subset sorted from them (not recorded which). Written as DNA, the CDR3 is TGCAGCACCCTGTGGAGAGACACAGATACGCAGTATTTT. Translated: CSTLWRDTDTQYF.